This entry lists 11 T cell receptor beta chains sequenced from one sample in a study of cytomegalovirus exposure and HLA in healthy donors. PCR employed 60 Vbeta and 13 Jbeta primers. Clones were sequenced by immunoSEQ multiplex PCR, and TCRdb holds only the in-frame ones, with some missing. Found here are around 160,000 clones; the top ten clones hold around 1.5%. Sequencing was done on a sample of PBMCs. The receptors originated from a woman aged 45-60 years in good health and CMV-seronegative.

Comment on this clone: In the same sample, other DNA sequences code for this CDR3. The chain employs TRBV5-1 and TRBJ1-1, with a possible D match to TRBD1 (5 bases). Per germline, CDR1 SGHRS and CDR2 YFSETQ. This CDR3 has 15 residues. Trimming took 4 bases from V and 1 from J, leaving 14 bases between them. The CDR3, as DNA: TGCGCCAGCAGCCCCAGGGAGGGCGGGAACACTGAAGCTTTCTTT. Its protein product is CASSPREGGNTEAFF.

The V call is TRBV2, the J call TRBJ2-1; 13 bases match TRBD2. After removal of 6 bases from V and 6 bases from J, the junction contained 5 bases not matched to a gene. The germline CDR1 and CDR2 sequences are SNHLY and FYNNEI. This CDR3 has 15 residues. The CDR3, as DNA: TGTGCCAGCAGACGACTAGCGGGAGGTATCAATGAGCAGTTCTTC. This gives the protein CASRRLAGGINEQFF. The variable domain in full, completed from reference TRBV2 and TRBJ2-1, reads EPEVTQTPSHQVTQMGQEVILRCVPISNHLYFYWYRQILGQKVEFLVSFYNNEISEKSEIFDDQFSVERPDGSNFTLKIRSTKLEDSAMYFCASRRLAGGINEQFFGPGTRLTVL.

J is TRBJ2-7 and V is TRBV18, with 8 positions matching TRBD2. The ends lost 3 bases at V and 12 bases at J; junction bases unmatched: 4. Germline V gene lookup returns CDR1 KGHSH and CDR2 LQKENI. This CDR3 region has 11 residues. The CDR3, as DNA: TGTGCCAGCTCACCCGGGGGACTAGTGTACTTC. The encoded protein is CASSPGGLVYF.

The chain links TRBV28 to TRBJ2-5; 8 bases line up with TRBD1. In germline, CDR1 is MDHEN, CDR2 SYDVKM. CDR3 length: 17 residues. V gave up 7 bases and J gave up 6 bases; unmatched junction bases: 19. The CDR3 loop is CASTTERTGSGHQTQYF. DNA of the CDR3: TGTGCCAGCACCACAGAGAGGACAGGGTCAGGCCACCAGACCCAGTACTTC.

The chain links TRBV5-4 to TRBJ2-5, with D perhaps matching TRBD1 (5 bases). The CDR3 extends over 15 amino acids. The V gene lost 4 bases and the J gene lost 1 base, with 14 bases spanning the gap. From germline, CDR1 is SGHNT and CDR2 YYREEE (reference sequence). The CDR3 nucleotides are TGTGCCAGCAGCCCACAGGACCTGACCCAAGAGACCCAGTACTTC. This translates into CASSPQDLTQETQYF.

The chain combines TRBV2 with TRBJ1-1, with 7 bases aligning to TRBD1. J gave up 1 base and V 7 bases, and 3 bases lay outside the gene matches. This CDR3 contains 13 residues. CDR1 is SNHLY, CDR2 FYNNEI, per germline. The DNA for the CDR3 is TGTGCCAGCAAGAGGACAGGGAACACTGAAGCTTTCTTT. Protein: CASKRTGNTEAFF. Based on the CDR3 plus reference TRBV2 and TRBJ1-1, the full variable domain is EPEVTQTPSHQVTQMGQEVILRCVPISNHLYFYWYRQILGQKVEFLVSFYNNEISEKSEIFDDQFSVERPDGSNFTLKIRSTKLEDSAMYFCASKRTGNTEAFFGQGTRLTVV.

The chain carries TRBV5-4 and TRBJ2-2, with D perhaps matching TRBD2 (5 bases). V gave up 3 bases and J gave up 7 bases, with 16 bases separating them. The CDR3 contains 15 residues. CDR1 is SGHNT and CDR2 is YYREEE in the germline V gene (reference sequence). The CDR3 DNA follows: TGTGCCAGCAGCTGGACGACGGGGAGTATCGGGGAGCTGTTTTTT. This gives the protein CASSWTTGSIGELFF.

V is TRBV4-1 and J is TRBJ2-1, with D possibly matching TRBD2 (6 bases). CDR1 and CDR2 from the germline V gene are MGHRA and YSYEKL. Between the trimmed V and J ends, which lost 4 bases and 2 bases, there was a span of 15 bases. The CDR3 is 16 residues long. CDR3: CASSPLVADAYNEQFF. As DNA, the CDR3 is TGCGCCAGCAGCCCTCTCGTAGCGGATGCCTACAATGAGCAGTTCTTC.

The chain recombines TRBV5-4 with TRBJ2-5; TRBD2 might be the D (7 bases). This CDR3 spans 14 amino acids. V was clipped by 1 base and J by 5 bases, with 12 bases between them. The germline V gene has CDR1 SGHNT and CDR2 YYREEE (reference sequence). The CDR3 nucleotides read TGTGCCAGCAGCTTGACGGGGGGCGACGAGACCCAGTACTTC. It specifies CASSLTGGDETQYF.

The CDR3 reads CASSQRGDSPLEQYF. The CDR3 coding sequence is TGTGCCAGCAGCCAACGAGGGGACAGCCCACTCGAGCAGTACTTC. This rearrangement joins TRBV9 to TRBJ2-7; the match to TRBD1 covers 7 bases. Germline V gene sequence: CDR1 SGDLS, CDR2 YYNGEE. V trimming: 4 bases; J trimming: 6 bases; junction bases outside the gene matches: 13. The length of the CDR3 is 15 residues.

V usage is TRBV6-5 and J usage is TRBJ2-5, with 15 bases matching TRBD2. The CDR3 spans 14 residues. Per the germline V gene, CDR1 is MNHEY and CDR2 is SVGAGI. The trim removed 6 bases at V and 5 bases at J, leaving 1 base unmatched. CDR3 residues: CASRGLAGGETQYF. CDR3 DNA sequence: TGTGCCAGCAGAGGACTAGCGGGGGGGGAGACCCAGTACTTC.